This TCR beta chain was sequenced in a study of blood T cells in healthy people across ages. Combining a sample-barcoded 5' primer with a J-beta primer mix, a second PCR ran for roughly 6 to 12 cycles. TCRdb processed the 5' RACE reads anew with MiXCR; each CDR3 protein has one entry. This sample has approximately 1,700,000 distinct CDR3 sequences, with roughly two fifths found just once. The CDR3 length is 15 residues. V trimming: 5 bases; J trimming: 3 bases; junction bases outside the gene matches: 7. A few counts support this clonotype. The TCR comes from a human donor in good health. The sample taken for sequencing was blood. The chain uses TRBV12-3 or TRBV12-4 and TRBJ2-3; 8 positions match TRBD1. CDR3 sequence: CASSPTGGWTDTQYF. CDR3 sequence (DNA): TGTGCCAGCAGTCCCACAGGGGGATGGACAGATACGCAGTATTTT.